One sample yielded the 11 T cell receptor beta chains listed below, sequenced in a study of shared clonotypes between healthy human individuals. TCRdb's copy holds only in-frame clones and misses some; the assay was immunoSEQ multiplex PCR. The table lists a few hundred thousand clones, roughly four fifths of them singletons. The source material was PBMCs. Every receptor here comes from a woman in her forties in good health. Some clones in this sample may be carry-over from other donors' samples.

This clone was seen only a few times. The V and J genes are TRBV5-1 and TRBJ2-2, with a weak D call TRBD2 (6 bases). This CDR3 spans 14 amino acids. Germline V lookup: CDR1 SGHRS, CDR2 YFSETQ. V lost 4 bases and J 4 bases, leaving 11 bases between the germline ends. CDR3 coding DNA: TGCGCCAGCAGCGCGGGACTTACCACCGGGGAGCTGTTTTTT. Its translation: CASSAGLTTGELFF.

The rearrangement uses TRBV2 and TRBJ1-5; 9 bases are a match to TRBD1. In germline, CDR1 is SNHLY, CDR2 FYNNEI. The CDR3 length is 15 residues. V shed 4 bases, J shed 6 bases, and the junction held 7 bases outside the gene matches. CDR3 sequence (DNA): TGTGCCAGCAGTGGAGGGACAGGGACTCTTCAGCCCCAGCATTTT. Its protein product is CASSGGTGTLQPQHF.

J is TRBJ2-7 and V is TRBV19, with 7 bases that match TRBD1. The CDR3 extends over 15 amino acids. Germline CDR1 reads LNHDA; CDR2 reads SQIVND (reference sequence). Losses at the gene ends were 5 bases for V and 3 bases for J; bases not matched to a gene: 10. The DNA of the CDR3 is TGTGCCAGTAGTCCCCGTTCCGGGACAGTCTACGAGCAGTACTTC. Its protein is CASSPRSGTVYEQYF.

The chain combines TRBV4-3 with TRBJ2-6, with no clear D. V dropped 0 bases and J dropped 0 bases, with 6 bases sitting between them. The CDR3 spans 16 residues. Germline V gene sequence: CDR1 LGHNA, CDR2 YSLEER. In nucleotides, the CDR3 is TGCGCCAGCAGCCAAGAGGGGTACTCTGGGGCCAACGTCCTGACTTTC. It codes for CASSQEGYSGANVLTF.

V usage is TRBV13 and J usage is TRBJ2-7; TRBD2 matches 12 bases. Trimming cost V 6 bases and J 6 bases; bases outside gene matches: 3. CDR1 PRHDT and CDR2 FYEKMQ come from the germline V gene (reference sequence). This CDR3 has 13 amino acids. The CDR3 loop is CASRLAGGSEQYF. For the CDR3, the DNA is TGTGCCAGCAGACTAGCGGGAGGTAGCGAGCAGTACTTC.

This sequence joins TRBV4-3 and TRBJ2-1, with D hard to call. The V and J ends lost 0 bases and 4 bases respectively, with 19 bases between them. Germline CDR1 LGHNA, CDR2 YSLEER. The CDR3 runs to 18 residues. Here the CDR3 reads CASSQDYSEVPLYNEQFF. For the CDR3, the DNA is TGCGCCAGCAGCCAAGACTACAGTGAGGTCCCGTTATACAATGAGCAGTTCTTC.

The genes are TRBV7-9 and TRBJ2-5; the D gene is possibly TRBD2 (6 bases). TRBJ2-7 matches the DNA end more closely, so the J call is doubtful. Germline values: CDR1 SEHNR, CDR2 FQNEAQ (reference sequence). This CDR3 has 15 amino acids. The DNA of the CDR3 is TGTGCCAGCAGCTCAGAGGGACTCGGAGCCTACGAGCAGTACTTC. Residues: CASSSEGLGAYEQYF.

Note on this clone: This could be a read error, since a much larger clone is one nucleotide away. The chain is built from TRBV30 and TRBJ2-1; 8 bases line up with TRBD2. The V gene end was trimmed by 8 bases and the J gene end by 9 bases; junction bases not matched to a gene: 12. The CDR3 spans 13 residues. Germline V CDR1 and CDR2: GTSNPN, SVGIG (reference sequence). In DNA, the CDR3 is TGTGCCAGGGAGAAGCGGGAGAGCGGTGAGCAGTTCTTC. It codes for CAREKRESGEQFF.

This chain joins TRBV7-9 and TRBJ2-3, with a tentative D call TRBD1 (6 bases). The CDR3 is made up of 15 amino acids. Germline CDR1 is SEHNR and CDR2 is FQNEAQ (reference sequence). The V end lost 7 bases, the J end lost 3 bases, and 17 bases lay between the germline ends. The CDR3 DNA sequence: TGTGCCAGCACCCTTAGGGGGAGTATAACAGATACGCAGTATTTT. Translated, it gives CASTLRGSITDTQYF. The entire variable domain, with the rest obtained from reference TRBV7-9 and TRBJ2-3, is as follows: DTGVSQNPRHKITKRGQNVTFRCDPISEHNRLYWYRQTLGQGPEFLTYFQNEAQLEKSRLLSDRFSAERPKGSFSTLEIQRTEQGDSAMYLCASTLRGSITDTQYFGPGTRLTVL.

This clone was picked up a small number of times. The chain carries TRBV25-1 and TRBJ1-5; a possible D gene is TRBD1 (6 bases). The V end lost 3 bases, the J end lost 7 bases, and 10 bases lay between the germline ends. The CDR3 length is 13 residues. Per the germline V gene, CDR1 is MGHDK and CDR2 is SYGVNS. The CDR3 sequence: CASSDATGQPQHF. As DNA, the CDR3 is TGTGCCAGCAGTGACGCGACAGGACAGCCCCAGCATTTT.

The chain uses TRBV29-1 and TRBJ2-7; D uncertain. Germline V gene data show CDR1 as SQVTM and CDR2 as ANQGSEA. V lost 0 bases, J lost 1 base, and 4 bases lay in between. There are 12 residues in the CDR3. CDR3 DNA: TGCAGCGTTGAAGAACGGTCCTACGAGCAGTACTTC. This encodes CSVEERSYEQYF.